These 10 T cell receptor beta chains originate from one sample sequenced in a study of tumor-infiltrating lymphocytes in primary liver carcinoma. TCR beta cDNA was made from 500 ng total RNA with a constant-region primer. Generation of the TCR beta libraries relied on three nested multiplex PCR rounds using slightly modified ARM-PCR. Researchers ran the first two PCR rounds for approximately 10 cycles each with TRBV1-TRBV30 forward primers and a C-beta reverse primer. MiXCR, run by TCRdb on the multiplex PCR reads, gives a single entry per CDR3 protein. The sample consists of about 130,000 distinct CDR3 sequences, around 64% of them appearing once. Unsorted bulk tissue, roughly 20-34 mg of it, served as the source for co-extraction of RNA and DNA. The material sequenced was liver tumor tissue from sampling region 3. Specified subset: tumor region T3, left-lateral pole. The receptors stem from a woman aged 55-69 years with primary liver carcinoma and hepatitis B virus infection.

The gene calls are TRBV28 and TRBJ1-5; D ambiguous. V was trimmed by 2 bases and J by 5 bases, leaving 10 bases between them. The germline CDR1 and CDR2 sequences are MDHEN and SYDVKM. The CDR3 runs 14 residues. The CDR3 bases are TGTGCCAGCAGTTTAATTCTGGGAGATCAGCCCCAGCATTTT. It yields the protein CASSLILGDQPQHF.

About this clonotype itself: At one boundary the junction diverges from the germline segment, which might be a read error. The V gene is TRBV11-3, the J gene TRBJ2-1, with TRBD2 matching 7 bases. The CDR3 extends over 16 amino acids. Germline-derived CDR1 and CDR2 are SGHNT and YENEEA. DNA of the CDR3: TGTGCCAGCAGCTCAGGTATAGCGGGCACCTACAATGAGCAGTTTTTC. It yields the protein CASSSGIAGTYNEQFF.

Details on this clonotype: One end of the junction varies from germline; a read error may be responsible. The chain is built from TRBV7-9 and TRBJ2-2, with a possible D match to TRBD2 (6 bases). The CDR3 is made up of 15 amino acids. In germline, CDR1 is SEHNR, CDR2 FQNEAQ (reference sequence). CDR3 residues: CVSSLQGGTTGELFF. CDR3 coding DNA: TGTGTCAGCAGCCTCCAGGGAGGTACCACCGGGGAGCTGTTTTTT. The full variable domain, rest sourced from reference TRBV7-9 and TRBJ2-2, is DTGVSQNPRHKITKRGQNVTFRCDPISEHNRLYWYRQTLGQGPEFLTYFQNEAQLEKSRLLSDRFSAERPKGSFSTLEIQRTEQGDSAMYLCVSSLQGGTTGELFFGEGSRLTVL.

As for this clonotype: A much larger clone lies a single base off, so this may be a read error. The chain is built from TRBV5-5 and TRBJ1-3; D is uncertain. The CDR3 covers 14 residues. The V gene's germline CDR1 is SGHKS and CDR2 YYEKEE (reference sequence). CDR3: CASSFAFSGNTKYF. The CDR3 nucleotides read TGTGCCAGCAGCTTTGCTTTCTCTGGAAACACCAAATATTTT. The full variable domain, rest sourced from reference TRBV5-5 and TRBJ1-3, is DAGVTQSPTHLIKTRGQQVTLRCSPISGHKSVSWYQQVLGQGPQFIFQYYEKEERGRGNFPDRFSARQFPNYSSELNVNALLLGDSALYLCASSFAFSGNTKYFGEGSWLTVV.

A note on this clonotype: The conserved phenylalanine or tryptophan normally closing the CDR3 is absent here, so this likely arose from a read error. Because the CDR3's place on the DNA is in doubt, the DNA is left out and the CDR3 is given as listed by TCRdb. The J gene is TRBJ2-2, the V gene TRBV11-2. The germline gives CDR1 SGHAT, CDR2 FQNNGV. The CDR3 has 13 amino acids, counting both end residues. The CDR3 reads CASSLEPAGELFL.

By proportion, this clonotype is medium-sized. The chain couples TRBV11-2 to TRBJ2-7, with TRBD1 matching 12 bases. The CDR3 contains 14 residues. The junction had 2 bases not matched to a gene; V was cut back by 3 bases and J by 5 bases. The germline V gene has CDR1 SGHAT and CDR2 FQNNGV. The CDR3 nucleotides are TGTGCCAGCAGCTTCGGGACAGGGGGCAACGAGCAGTACTTC. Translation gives CASSFGTGGNEQYF.

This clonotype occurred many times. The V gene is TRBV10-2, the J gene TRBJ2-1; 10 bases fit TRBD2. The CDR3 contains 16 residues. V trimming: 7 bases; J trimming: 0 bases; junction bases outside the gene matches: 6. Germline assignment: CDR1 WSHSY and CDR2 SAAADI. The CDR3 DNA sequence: TGCGCCAGCAAGGGACTAGCGCCAAGCTCCTACAATGAGCAGTTCTTC. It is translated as CASKGLAPSSYNEQFF.

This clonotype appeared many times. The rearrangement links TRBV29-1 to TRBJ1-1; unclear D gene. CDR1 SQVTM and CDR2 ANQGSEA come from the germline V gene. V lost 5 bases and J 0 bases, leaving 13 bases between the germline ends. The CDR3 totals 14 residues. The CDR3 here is CSVRPSQLNTEAFF. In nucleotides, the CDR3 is TGCAGCGTTAGACCGAGCCAATTGAACACTGAAGCTTTCTTT.

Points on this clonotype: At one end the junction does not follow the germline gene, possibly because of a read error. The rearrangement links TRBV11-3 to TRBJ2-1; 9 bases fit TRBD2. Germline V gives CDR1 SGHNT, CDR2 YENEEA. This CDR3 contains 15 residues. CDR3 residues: CASSLGASGKLEQFF. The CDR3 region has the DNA TGCGCCAGCAGTTTAGGAGCTAGCGGGAAGCTTGAGCAGTTCTTC.

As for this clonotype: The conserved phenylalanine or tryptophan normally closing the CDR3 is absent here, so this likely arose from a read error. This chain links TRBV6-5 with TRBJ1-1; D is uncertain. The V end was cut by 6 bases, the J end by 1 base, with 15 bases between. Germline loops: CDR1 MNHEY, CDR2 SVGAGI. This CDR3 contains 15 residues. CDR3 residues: CASRGISSRNTEAFI. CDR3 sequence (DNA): TGTGCCAGCAGAGGGATTAGCAGTAGGAACACTGAAGCTTTCATT.